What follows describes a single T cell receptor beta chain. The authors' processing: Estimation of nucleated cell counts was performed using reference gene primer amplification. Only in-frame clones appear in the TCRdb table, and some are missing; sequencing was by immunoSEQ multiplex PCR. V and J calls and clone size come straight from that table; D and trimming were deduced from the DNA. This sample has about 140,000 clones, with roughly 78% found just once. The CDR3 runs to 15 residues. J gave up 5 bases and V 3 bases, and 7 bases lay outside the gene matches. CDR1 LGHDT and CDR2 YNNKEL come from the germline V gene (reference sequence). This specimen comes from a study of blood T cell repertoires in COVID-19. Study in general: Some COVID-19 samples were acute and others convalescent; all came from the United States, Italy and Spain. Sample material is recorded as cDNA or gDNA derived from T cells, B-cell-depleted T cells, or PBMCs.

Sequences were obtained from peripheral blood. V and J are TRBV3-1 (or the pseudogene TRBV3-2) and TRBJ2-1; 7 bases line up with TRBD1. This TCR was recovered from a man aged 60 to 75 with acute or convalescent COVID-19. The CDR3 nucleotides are TGTGCCAGCAGCCATTACGGGACAGATGACAATGAGCAGTTCTTC. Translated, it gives CASSHYGTDDNEQFF.